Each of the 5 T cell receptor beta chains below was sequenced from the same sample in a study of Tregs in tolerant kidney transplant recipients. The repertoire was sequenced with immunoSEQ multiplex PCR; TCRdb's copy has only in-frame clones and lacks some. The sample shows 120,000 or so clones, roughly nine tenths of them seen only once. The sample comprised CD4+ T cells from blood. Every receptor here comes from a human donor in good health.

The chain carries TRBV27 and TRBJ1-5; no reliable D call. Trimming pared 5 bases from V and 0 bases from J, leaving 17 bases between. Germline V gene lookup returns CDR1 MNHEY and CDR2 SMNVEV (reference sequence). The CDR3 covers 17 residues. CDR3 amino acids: CASSLHKRADSNQPQHF. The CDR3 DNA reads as TGTGCCAGCAGTCTCCATAAGCGGGCCGATAGCAATCAGCCCCAGCATTTT.

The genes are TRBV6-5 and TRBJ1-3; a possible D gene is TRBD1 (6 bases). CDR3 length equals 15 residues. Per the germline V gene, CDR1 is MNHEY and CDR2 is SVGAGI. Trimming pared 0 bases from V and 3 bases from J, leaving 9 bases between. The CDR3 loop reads CASSYSRQVGNTIYF. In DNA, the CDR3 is TGTGCCAGCAGTTACTCCCGACAGGTTGGAAACACCATATATTTT.

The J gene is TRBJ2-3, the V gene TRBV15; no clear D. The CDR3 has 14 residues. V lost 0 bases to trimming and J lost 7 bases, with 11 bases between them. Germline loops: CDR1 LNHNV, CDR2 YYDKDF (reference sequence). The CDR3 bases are TGTGCCACCAGCAGAGATAGGCTGTGGAATACGCAGTATTTT. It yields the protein CATSRDRLWNTQYF.

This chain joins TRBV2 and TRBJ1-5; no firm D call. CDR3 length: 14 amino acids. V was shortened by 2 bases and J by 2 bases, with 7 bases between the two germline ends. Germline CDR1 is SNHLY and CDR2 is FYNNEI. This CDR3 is CASSEIFGNQPQHF. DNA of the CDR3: TGTGCCAGCAGTGAAATTTTTGGCAATCAGCCCCAGCATTTT.

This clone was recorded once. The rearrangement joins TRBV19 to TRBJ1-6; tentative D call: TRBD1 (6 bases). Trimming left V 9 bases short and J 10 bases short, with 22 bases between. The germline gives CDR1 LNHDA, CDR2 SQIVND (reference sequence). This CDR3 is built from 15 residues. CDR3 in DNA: TGTGCCAGCGGGGACGTAGGGGGATCGGACTCACCCCTCCACTTT. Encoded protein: CASGDVGGSDSPLHF.